These T cell receptor beta chains were read from a single sample in a study of T cell responses to AZD1222 COVID-19 vaccine. Assay used: immunoSEQ multiplex PCR; TCRdb lists only in-frame clones, some missing. This table holds roughly 100,000 clones, approximately 88% found once. The sample consisted of peripheral blood, taken on day 0 of AZD1222 vaccination. Receptors originate from an adult in good health. The CDR3 runs from the conserved cysteine through the conserved F or W. D genes are given only for firm matches. Only some rows state a clone size, as once, few, many or a class for expanded clones.

v_gene	abundance	j_gene	d_gene	CDR3aa	CDR3nt
TRBV6-1	.	TRBJ2-6	.	CASRRDMSGANVLTF	TGTGCCAGCAGACGCGACATGTCTGGGGCCAACGTCCTGACTTTC
TRBV2	.	TRBJ1-3	.	CASSERGSVSGNTIYF	TGTGCCAGCAGTGAAAGGGGGAGCGTCTCTGGAAACACCATATATTTT
TRBV9	once	TRBJ2-3	.	CASSVTYGSGTDTQYF	TGTGCCAGCAGCGTGACCTACGGGAGTGGGACAGATACGCAGTATTTT
TRBV11-3	.	TRBJ2-1	.	CASSWGVAEGTPTKEQFF	TGTGCCAGCAGCTGGGGGGTAGCGGAGGGGACTCCGACGAAAGAGCAGTTCTTC
TRBV11-2	.	TRBJ2-1	TRBD1	CASSKPGQGAMNEQFF	TGTGCCAGCAGTAAACCGGGACAGGGGGCGATGAATGAGCAGTTCTTC
TRBV6-2/TRBV6-3	.	TRBJ2-1	.	CASSEEYNEQFF	TGTGCCAGCAGTGAGGAATACAATGAGCAGTTCTTC
TRBV7-2	.	TRBJ1-4	TRBD1	CASSRRQGAQEKLFF	TGTGCCAGCAGCCGCCGACAGGGGGCGCAAGAAAAACTGTTTTTT
TRBV29-1	.	TRBJ2-7	.	CSVEWYNTPYEQYF	TGCAGCGTTGAATGGTACAACACCCCCTACGAGCAGTACTTC
TRBV19	once	TRBJ1-6	.	CASTPFFAGNSPLHF	TGTGCCAGTACCCCCTTTTTTGCTGGGAATTCACCCCTCCACTTT
TRBV10-3	.	TRBJ2-7	.	CAISGTERMQYF	TGTGCCATCAGTGGGACAGAAAGAATGCAGTACTTC
TRBV18	.	TRBJ1-5	.	CASSPLRDQPQHF	TGTGCCAGCTCACCACTCAGAGATCAGCCCCAGCATTTT
TRBV3-1/TRBV3-2	once	TRBJ2-5	TRBD2	CASWSGGETQYF	TGTGCCAGCTGGAGCGGGGGAGAGACCCAGTACTTC
TRBV3-1/TRBV3-2	.	TRBJ2-6	.	CASSQVRAGANVLTF	TGTGCCAGCAGCCAAGTAAGGGCTGGGGCCAACGTCCTGACTTTC
TRBV5-5	.	TRBJ1-5	.	CASSPGISDNQPQHF	TGTGCCAGCAGCCCGGGCATTTCAGACAATCAGCCCCAGCATTTT
TRBV11-2	.	TRBJ2-7	TRBD1	CASSFGQGYEQYF	TGTGCCAGCAGCTTTGGACAGGGGTACGAGCAGTACTTC
TRBV30	.	TRBJ1-4	.	CAWSVGGTNEKLFF	TGTGCCTGGAGTGTCGGGGGAACGAATGAAAAACTGTTTTTT
TRBV19	.	TRBJ2-3	.	CASSTRNSNLGGTDTQYF	TGTGCCAGTAGTACCCGAAATTCCAATCTTGGGGGCACAGATACGCAGTATTTT
TRBV18	.	TRBJ2-5	.	CASSPRRTGETQYF	TGTGCCAGCTCACCTCGACGGACCGGGGAGACCCAGTACTTC
TRBV5-8	.	TRBJ1-5	TRBD1	CASSLLVGQGNQPQHF	TGTGCCAGCAGCCTTCTTGTAGGACAGGGAAATCAGCCCCAGCATTTT
TRBV24-1	.	TRBJ1-2	.	CATSGRGDDYGYTF	TGTGCCACCAGTGGAAGGGGCGACGACTATGGCTACACCTTC
TRBV7-9	.	TRBJ2-1	.	CASSLGRQGNNEQFF	TGTGCCAGCAGCTTAGGGCGGCAGGGGAACAATGAGCAGTTCTTC
TRBV7-9	.	TRBJ1-4	TRBD1	CASSQTGNGEKLFF	TGTGCCAGCAGCCAGACAGGGAACGGTGAAAAACTGTTTTTT
TRBV7-9	.	TRBJ1-2	.	CASSPAGAGRNYGYTF	TGTGCCAGCAGCCCCGCCGGGGCAGGGAGGAACTATGGCTACACCTTC
TRBV3-1/TRBV3-2	.	TRBJ2-5	.	CASSQVPSGETQYF	TGTGCCAGCAGCCAAGTTCCTTCCGGGGAGACCCAGTACTTC
TRBV13	.	TRBJ2-7	TRBD2	CASSSRGGPPYEQYF	TGTGCCAGCAGCTCCCGGGGGGGGCCCCCCTACGAGCAGTACTTC
TRBV12-3/TRBV12-4	.	TRBJ1-5	.	CASSLNNQPQHF	TGTGCCAGCAGTTTAAACAATCAGCCCCAGCATTTT